Presented here are 5 T cell receptor beta chains from one specimen sequenced in a study of vaccination and CD4 T cells after COVID-19. Treatment specified: approximately nine-day PBMC culture with coronavirus spike peptide pools or control peptides (ViraFEST assay). These receptors have no known antigen. At the Johns Hopkins FTIC core, DNA taken from cultured CD4+ T cells was sequenced by way of the Oncomine TCR Beta short-read assay. TCRdb called the PCR reads again in MiXCR, with one record for every CDR3 protein. Among 12,000 to 15,000 distinct CDR3 sequences, nearly 35% were seen once, and the ten largest hold roughly a third. Sequenced input: cultured CD4+ T cells from blood. These TCRs come from a human donor with COVID-19.

The gene calls are TRBV19 and TRBJ2-1, with D perhaps TRBD1 or TRBD2 (5 bases each). The CDR3 loop spans 15 amino acids. The germline CDR1 and CDR2 sequences are LNHDA and SQIVND (reference sequence). V lost 6 bases to trimming and J lost 6 bases, with 18 bases between them. This chain's CDR3 is CASSKRGDRPNEQFF. The CDR3 DNA is TGTGCCAGTAGCAAGAGAGGGGATCGGCCCAATGAGCAGTTCTTC.

This clonotype was counted a few times. J is TRBJ2-3 and V is TRBV19, with 7 bases aligning to TRBD1. The CDR3 is made up of 16 amino acids. The germline CDR1 and CDR2 sequences are LNHDA and SQIVND (reference sequence). V was clipped by 8 bases and J by 0 bases; unmatched bases: 11. CDR3 coding DNA: TGTGCCAGTCTCCCGACAGGGAGCGATAGCACAGATACGCAGTATTTT. This gives the protein CASLPTGSDSTDTQYF.

The V call is TRBV25-1, the J call TRBJ2-2; possibly TRBD1 for D (5 bases). In germline, CDR1 is MGHDK, CDR2 SYGVNS. The CDR3 is 15 residues long. The germline V and J ends were trimmed by 2 bases and 5 bases, with 12 bases remaining between them. The CDR3 DNA is TGTGCCAGCAGTGAACCCAGGGTAGGGACCGGGGAGCTGTTTTTT. It yields the protein CASSEPRVGTGELFF.

This clonotype occurred a few times. The rearrangement uses TRBV20-1 and TRBJ1-1; D gene ambiguous. The V gene lost 6 bases and the J gene lost 4 bases, with 15 bases spanning the gap. Germline V CDR1 and CDR2: DFQATT, SNEGSKA (reference sequence). CDR3 length: 13 amino acids. The CDR3 reads CSAPSVVSTEAFF. CDR3 sequence (DNA): TGCAGTGCACCCTCAGTTGTAAGCACTGAAGCTTTCTTT.

The V call is TRBV20-1, the J call TRBJ1-2; D gene unclear. CDR1 and CDR2 from the germline V gene are DFQATT and SNEGSKA (reference sequence). V lost 1 base to trimming and J lost 3 bases, with 21 bases between them. The length of the CDR3 is 17 residues. The chain's CDR3 is CSARVDRTEAKYYGYTF. The CDR3 region has the DNA TGCAGTGCTAGAGTAGACCGGACGGAAGCAAAGTACTATGGCTACACCTTC.